The next 15 T cell receptor beta chains were all read from a single sample in a study of CD8+ T cells in alopecia areata. Extracted from the samples, RNA was reverse transcribed into cDNA to serve as the sequencing template. TCRdb's table, derived via immunoSEQ multiplex PCR, lists solely in-frame clones and lacks some. The repertoire holds about 100,000 clones, with over 80% as singletons. Treatment: oral pan-JAK inhibitor, 5-10 mg twice daily. The material sequenced was CD8+ T cells sorted from blood, taken at week 24, from a patient treated with tofacitinib. The receptors originated from a human donor with alopecia areata.

This clone was counted a few times. The chain combines TRBV2 with TRBJ2-3; 9 nucleotides match TRBD2. The junction had 6 bases not matched to a gene; V was cut back by 7 bases and J by 4 bases. This CDR3 comprises 14 residues. Germline assignment: CDR1 SNHLY and CDR2 FYNNEI. CDR3 nucleotides: TGTGCCAGCAACCTAGCGGGGCTCGCAGATACGCAGTATTTT. As protein: CASNLAGLADTQYF.

The genes are TRBV10-3 and TRBJ1-2; 10 bases are a match to TRBD1. CDR3 length equals 13 residues. J gave up 7 bases and V 8 bases, and 7 bases lay outside the gene matches. Germline V gives CDR1 ENHRY, CDR2 SYGVKD. In nucleotides, the CDR3 is TGTGCCATCCCCTCGCGACAGGGGGCTGGCTACACCTTC. Encoded protein: CAIPSRQGAGYTF.

J is TRBJ1-1 and V is TRBV7-9; D may be TRBD1 (5 bases). CDR3 length: 13 amino acids. Germline V CDR1 and CDR2: SEHNR, FQNEAQ (reference sequence). Between the trimmed V and J ends, which lost 4 bases and 3 bases, there was a span of 9 bases. The CDR3 loop is CASSSGTDTEAFF. The CDR3 DNA is TGTGCCAGCAGCTCCGGGACGGACACTGAAGCTTTCTTT.

V and J are TRBV19 and TRBJ2-1; the match to TRBD2 covers 7 bases. The CDR3 totals 15 residues. The J segment lost 0 bases and the V segment lost 6 bases, leaving 5 bases of the junction unmatched. Germline loops: CDR1 LNHDA, CDR2 SQIVND (reference sequence). In nucleotides, the CDR3 is TGTGCCAGTAGCATGAGCGGGACCTCCTACAATGAGCAGTTCTTC. Translated: CASSMSGTSYNEQFF.

This clone was seen only once. This chain uses TRBV11-2 with TRBJ1-1, with 7 bases matching TRBD1. From germline, CDR1 is SGHAT and CDR2 FQNNGV. V trimming: 1 base; J trimming: 0 bases; junction bases outside the gene matches: 8. CDR3 length: 17 residues. CDR3 in amino acids: CASSLGLGGKVNTEAFF. CDR3 sequence (DNA): TGTGCCAGCAGCTTAGGGTTAGGGGGCAAGGTGAACACTGAAGCTTTCTTT.

In its sample, this clone was seen once. The chain carries TRBV4-1 and TRBJ1-5; D call uncertain. Germline V gene data show CDR1 as MGHRA and CDR2 as YSYEKL. The CDR3 has 14 amino acids. Trimming shortened V by 0 bases and J by 6 bases, and 9 bases separated the two germline ends. DNA for the CDR3: TGCGCCAGCAGCCAAGATCACCTCGGTCAGCCCCAGCATTTT. As protein: CASSQDHLGQPQHF.

This sequence joins TRBV4-1 and TRBJ2-5, with a weak D call TRBD2 (6 bases). Trimming pared 4 bases from V and 4 bases from J, leaving 19 bases between. In germline, CDR1 is MGHRA, CDR2 YSYEKL. This CDR3 region has 16 residues. The DNA of the CDR3 is TGCGCCAGCAGCCGCACCGCCACAACCGGGGGAGAGACCCAGTACTTC. This gives the protein CASSRTATTGGETQYF.

This chain uses TRBV5-1 with TRBJ2-7; D call uncertain. V shed 5 bases and J shed 2 bases, with 11 bases lying between them. This CDR3 has 13 residues. CDR1 and CDR2 from the germline V gene are SGHRS and YFSETQ. DNA of the CDR3: TGCGCCAGCAGTCCCGGAGATCCCTACGAGCAGTACTTC. It specifies CASSPGDPYEQYF.

The chain employs TRBV13 and TRBJ2-3; a possible D gene is TRBD2 (6 bases). Trimming removed 6 bases from V and 0 bases from J, with 13 bases in between. Looked up from germline, CDR1 is PRHDT and CDR2 is FYEKMQ (reference sequence). The CDR3 contains 15 residues. The CDR3 region has the DNA TGTGCCAGCAGTTTCATTAGCGGTAGCACAGATACGCAGTATTTT. Protein product: CASSFISGSTDTQYF.

As to this clone: The same CDR3 can be traced to other DNA sequences in this sample. The V and J genes are TRBV6-5 and TRBJ2-7; 7 nucleotides agree with TRBD2. Trimming took 2 bases from V and 2 from J; bases not matched to a gene: 3. CDR3 length: 14 residues. The germline CDR1 and CDR2 sequences are MNHEY and SVGAGI. For the CDR3, the DNA is TGTGCCAGCAGTTACGGGAGGGGTCCCTACGAGCAGTACTTC. This gives the protein CASSYGRGPYEQYF.

The chain uses TRBV4-3 and TRBJ2-1, with 11 bases identical to TRBD2. The CDR3 consists of 19 residues. The germline CDR1 and CDR2 sequences are LGHNA and YSLEER. Losses at the gene ends were 1 base for V and 7 bases for J; bases not matched to a gene: 15. The CDR3 here is CASSQVRFSGGGLLNEQFF. DNA for the CDR3: TGCGCCAGCAGCCAAGTTCGCTTTAGCGGGGGGGGTTTGTTGAATGAGCAGTTCTTC.

The chain couples TRBV7-9 to TRBJ2-1, with TRBD1 matching 10 bases. V shed 5 bases and J 8 bases; nucleotides not matched to a gene: 6. Germline CDR1 and CDR2: SEHNR and FQNEAQ (reference sequence). The CDR3 covers 14 residues. CDR3 nucleotide sequence: TGTGCCAGCAGCAAACGACAGGGGGCCGATGAGCAGTTCTTC. This codes for CASSKRQGADEQFF. The variable domain in full, completed from reference TRBV7-9 and TRBJ2-1, reads DTGVSQNPRHKITKRGQNVTFRCDPISEHNRLYWYRQTLGQGPEFLTYFQNEAQLEKSRLLSDRFSAERPKGSFSTLEIQRTEQGDSAMYLCASSKRQGADEQFFGPGTRLTVL.

The rearrangement links TRBV29-1 to TRBJ1-5; 9 bases align to TRBD1. Germline CDR1 reads SQVTM; CDR2 reads ANQGSEA. CDR3 length: 15 amino acids. V lost 4 bases to trimming and J lost 0 bases; unmatched junction nucleotides: 4. CDR3 sequence reads: CSVVTDRGSNQPQHF. The CDR3 nucleotides are TGCAGCGTTGTGACGGACAGGGGTAGCAATCAGCCCCAGCATTTT.

This chain links TRBV19 with TRBJ2-7; the D gene is possibly TRBD2 (6 bases). Per germline, CDR1 LNHDA and CDR2 SQIVND (reference sequence). Between the trimmed V and J ends, which lost 9 bases and 0 bases, there was a span of 15 bases. The CDR3 is made up of 14 amino acids. In nucleotides, the CDR3 is TGTGCCAGGAAGGGGAGGAAAAGCTCCTACGAGCAGTACTTC. Its protein product is CARKGRKSSYEQYF.

This chain uses TRBV29-1 with TRBJ1-1; D is unclear. V lost 1 base to trimming and J lost 5 bases, with 17 bases between them. This CDR3 has 15 residues. Germline CDR1 reads SQVTM; CDR2 reads ANQGSEA. CDR3 sequence: CSVEVWKAGGTEAFF. CDR3 coding DNA: TGCAGCGTTGAAGTTTGGAAGGCAGGAGGGACTGAAGCTTTCTTT.